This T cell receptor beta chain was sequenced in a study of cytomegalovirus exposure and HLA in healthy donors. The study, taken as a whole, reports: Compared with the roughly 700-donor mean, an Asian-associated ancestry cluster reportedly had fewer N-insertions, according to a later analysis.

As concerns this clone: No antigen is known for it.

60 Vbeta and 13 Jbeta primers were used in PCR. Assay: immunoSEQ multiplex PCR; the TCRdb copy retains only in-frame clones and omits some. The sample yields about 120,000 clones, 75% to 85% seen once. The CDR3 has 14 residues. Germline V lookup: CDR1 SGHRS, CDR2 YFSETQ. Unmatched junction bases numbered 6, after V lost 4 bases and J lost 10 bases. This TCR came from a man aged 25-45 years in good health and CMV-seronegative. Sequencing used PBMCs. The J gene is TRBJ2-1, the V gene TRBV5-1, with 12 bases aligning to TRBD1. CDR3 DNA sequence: TGCGCCAGCAGCGCTGGGACAGGGGGCCAGGAGCAGTTCTTC. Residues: CASSAGTGGQEQFF.